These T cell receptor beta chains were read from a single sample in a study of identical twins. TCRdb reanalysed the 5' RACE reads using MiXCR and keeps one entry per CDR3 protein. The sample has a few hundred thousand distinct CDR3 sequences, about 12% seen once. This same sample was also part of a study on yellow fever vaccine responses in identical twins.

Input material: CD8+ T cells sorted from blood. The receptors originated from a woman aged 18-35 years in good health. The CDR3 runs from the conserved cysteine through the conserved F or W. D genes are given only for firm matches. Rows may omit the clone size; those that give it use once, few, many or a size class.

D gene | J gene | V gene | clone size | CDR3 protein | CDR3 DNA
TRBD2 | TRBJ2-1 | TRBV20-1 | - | CSAEDGGASYNEQFF | TGCAGCGCCGAAGACGGGGGGGCCTCCTACAATGAGCAGTTCTTC
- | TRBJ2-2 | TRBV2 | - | CASTRSGGNTGELFF | TGTGCCAGCACACGTAGCGGAGGGAACACCGGGGAGCTGTTTTTT
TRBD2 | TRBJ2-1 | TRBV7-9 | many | CASSLIERGALNEQFF | TGTGCCAGCAGCTTAATCGAGCGGGGGGCCCTAAATGAGCAGTTCTTC
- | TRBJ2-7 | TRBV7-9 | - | CATADSPYEQYF | TGTGCCACCGCGGACAGCCCCTACGAGCAGTACTTC
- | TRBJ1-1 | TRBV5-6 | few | CASSFLRDRVNTEAFF | TGTGCCAGCAGCTTCCTCAGGGATAGGGTTAACACTGAAGCTTTCTTT
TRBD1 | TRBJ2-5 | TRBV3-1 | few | CASSQAGTEETQYF | TGTGCCAGCAGCCAAGCCGGGACAGAAGAGACCCAGTACTTC
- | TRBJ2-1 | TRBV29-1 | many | CSVDPAGSSYNEQFF | TGCAGCGTTGATCCCGCGGGAAGCTCCTACAATGAGCAGTTCTTC
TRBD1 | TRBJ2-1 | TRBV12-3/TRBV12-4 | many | CASRPPGQGYNEQFF | TGTGCCAGCAGGCCCCCGGGACAGGGTTACAATGAGCAGTTCTTC
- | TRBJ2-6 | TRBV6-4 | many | CASSHPPGPLEGGANVLTF | TGTGCCAGCAGCCACCCCCCCGGGCCCTTAGAAGGAGGGGCCAACGTCCTGACTTTC
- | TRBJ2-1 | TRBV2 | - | CASSESRDQFF | TGTGCCAGCAGTGAATCTAGGGACCAGTTCTTC
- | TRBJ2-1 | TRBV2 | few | CASSGLGQIGEQFF | TGTGCCAGCAGCGGGCTGGGACAAATAGGTGAGCAGTTCTTC
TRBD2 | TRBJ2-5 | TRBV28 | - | CASSLPELAAKETQYF | TGTGCCAGCAGTTTACCCGAGCTAGCGGCTAAAGAGACCCAGTACTTC
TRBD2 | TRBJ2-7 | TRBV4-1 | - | CASSPRRGGRCGEQYF | TGCGCCAGCAGCCCCCGCCGGGGGGGAAGGTGCGGCGAGCAGTACTTC
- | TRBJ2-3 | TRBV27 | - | CASSILGGIDTQYF | TGTGCCAGCAGTATCCTAGGGGGGATAGATACGCAGTATTTT
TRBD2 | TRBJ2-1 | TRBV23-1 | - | CASRRLAGGRNNEQFF | TGCGCCAGCAGACGGTTAGCGGGGGGCAGGAACAATGAGCAGTTCTTC
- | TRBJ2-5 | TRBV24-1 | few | CATSDYLANQETQYF | TGTGCCACCAGTGACTACCTAGCGAACCAAGAGACCCAGTACTTC
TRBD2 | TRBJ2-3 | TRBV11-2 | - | CASSPGPRLAGMSYPTDTQYF | TGTGCCAGCAGCCCCGGACCCCGCCTAGCGGGAATGAGCTATCCGACAGATACGCAGTATTTT
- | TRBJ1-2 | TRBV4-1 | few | CASSQVPTDYGYTF | TGCGCCAGCAGCCAAGTCCCGACAGACTATGGCTACACCTTC
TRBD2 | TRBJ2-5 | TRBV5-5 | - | CASSLESGGGETQYF | TGTGCCAGCAGCTTGGAAAGCGGGGGGGGAGAGACCCAGTACTTC
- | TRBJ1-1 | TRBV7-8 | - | CASSLSGPKAFF | TGTGCCAGCAGCTTATCAGGGCCAAAAGCTTTCTTT
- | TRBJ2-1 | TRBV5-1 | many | CASSPQGGWRYNEQFF | TGCGCCAGCAGCCCCCAGGGGGGTTGGCGATACAATGAGCAGTTCTTC
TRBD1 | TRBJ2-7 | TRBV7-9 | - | CASSLVGQAYEQYF | TGTGCCAGCAGCTTAGTTGGACAGGCCTACGAGCAGTACTTC
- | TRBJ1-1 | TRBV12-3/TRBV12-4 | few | CASSLEAGMNTEAFF | TGTGCCAGCAGTTTAGAAGCAGGGATGAACACTGAAGCTTTCTTT
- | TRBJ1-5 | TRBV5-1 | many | CASTLGAQHF | TGCGCCAGCACCCTGGGGGCCCAGCATTTT
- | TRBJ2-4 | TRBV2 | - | CASSEGGGHIQYF | TGTGCCAGCAGTGAGGGCGGAGGGCACATTCAGTACTTC
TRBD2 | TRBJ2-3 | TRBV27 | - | CASSERAGGYTDTQYF | TGTGCCAGCAGTGAGCGGGCGGGGGGATACACAGATACGCAGTATTTT
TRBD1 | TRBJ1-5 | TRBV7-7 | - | CASSLVRTGGDRNQPQHF | TGTGCCAGCAGCTTAGTAAGGACAGGGGGCGACCGCAATCAGCCCCAGCATTTT
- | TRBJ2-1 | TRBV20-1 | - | CSARAWDQAVYNEQFF | TGCAGTGCTAGAGCCTGGGACCAGGCCGTTTACAATGAGCAGTTCTTC
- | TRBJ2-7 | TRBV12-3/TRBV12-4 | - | CASSPRDKRYEQYF | TGTGCCAGCAGTCCCCGGGACAAGAGATACGAGCAGTACTTC
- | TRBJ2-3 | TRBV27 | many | CARRRGTDTQYF | TGTGCCAGGCGACGGGGCACAGATACGCAGTATTTT
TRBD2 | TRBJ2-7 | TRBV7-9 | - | CASSPAIAGVLPEQYF | TGTGCCAGCAGCCCTGCCATAGCGGGAGTTCTTCCCGAGCAGTACTTC
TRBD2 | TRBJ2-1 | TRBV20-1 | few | CSARTGTINEQFF | TGCAGTGCTAGAACCGGGACTATTAATGAGCAGTTCTTC
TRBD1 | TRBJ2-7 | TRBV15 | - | CATSKTGAYEQYF | TGTGCCACCAGCAAGACAGGGGCCTACGAGCAGTACTTC
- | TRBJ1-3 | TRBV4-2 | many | CASSQDPAGGGNTIYF | TGTGCCAGCAGCCAAGATCCGGCGGGGGGCGGAAACACCATATATTTT
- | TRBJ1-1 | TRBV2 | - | CASSDDTEAFF | TGTGCCAGCAGTGACGACACTGAAGCTTTCTTT
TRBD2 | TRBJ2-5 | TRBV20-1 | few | CSARDLSGRAGGETQYF | TGCAGTGCTAGAGATCTCAGCGGGAGGGCGGGAGGAGAGACCCAGTACTTC
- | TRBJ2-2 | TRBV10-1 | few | CASTPGVEFGELFF | TGCGCCAGCACCCCGGGGGTTGAGTTCGGGGAGCTGTTTTTT
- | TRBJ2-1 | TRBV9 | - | CASGRTDEQFF | TGTGCCAGCGGCAGGACAGACGAGCAGTTCTTC
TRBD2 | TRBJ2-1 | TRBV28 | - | CASSLGLAGEPNEQFF | TGTGCCAGCAGTTTGGGTCTAGCGGGGGAACCCAATGAGCAGTTCTTC
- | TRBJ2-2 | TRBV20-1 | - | CSAYRGGPAGELFF | TGCAGTGCCTACAGGGGGGGGCCCGCCGGGGAGCTGTTTTTT
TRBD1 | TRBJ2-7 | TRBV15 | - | CATSRDNTGGLYEQYF | TGTGCCACCAGCAGGGACAATACAGGGGGCCTTTACGAGCAGTACTTC
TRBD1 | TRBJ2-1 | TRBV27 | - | CASTRGTGLFFF | TGTGCCAGCACCCGGGGGACAGGGCTTTTCTTCTTC
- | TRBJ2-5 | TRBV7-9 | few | CASSPAQRGETQYF | TGTGCCAGCAGCCCCGCGCAGAGAGGGGAGACCCAGTACTTC
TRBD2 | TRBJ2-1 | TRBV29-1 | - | CSVLGLAGVTGPYNEQFF | TGCAGCGTATTAGGACTAGCGGGAGTAACTGGGCCCTACAATGAGCAGTTCTTC
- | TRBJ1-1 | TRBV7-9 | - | CASSLAQGVGNTEAFF | TGTGCCAGCAGCTTAGCGCAGGGAGTGGGGAACACTGAAGCTTTCTTT
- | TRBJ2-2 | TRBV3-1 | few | CASRGPTGELFF | TGTGCCAGCAGGGGGCCCACCGGGGAGCTGTTTTTT
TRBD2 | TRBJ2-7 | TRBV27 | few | CASSLYPIGPPGGYEQYF | TGTGCCAGCAGTCTCTACCCAATCGGACCACCGGGAGGGTACGAGCAGTACTTC
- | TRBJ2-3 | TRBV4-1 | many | CASSQQDRRADTQYF | TGCGCCAGCAGCCAACAAGACAGGAGGGCCGATACGCAGTATTTT
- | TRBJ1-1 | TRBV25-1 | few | CASRVDSEAFF | TGTGCCAGCAGGGTGGACAGTGAAGCTTTCTTT
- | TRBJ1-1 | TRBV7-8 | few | CASSLAAVQGSSEAFF | TGTGCCAGCAGCTTAGCTGCAGTACAGGGATCTTCGGAAGCTTTCTTT
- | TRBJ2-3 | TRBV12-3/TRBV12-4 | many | CASSLGLESTDTQYF | TGTGCCAGCAGTTTAGGACTAGAGAGCACAGATACGCAGTATTTT
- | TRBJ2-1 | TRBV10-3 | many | CAISEYEGDFYNEQFF | TGTGCCATCAGTGAGTACGAGGGAGACTTCTACAATGAGCAGTTCTTC